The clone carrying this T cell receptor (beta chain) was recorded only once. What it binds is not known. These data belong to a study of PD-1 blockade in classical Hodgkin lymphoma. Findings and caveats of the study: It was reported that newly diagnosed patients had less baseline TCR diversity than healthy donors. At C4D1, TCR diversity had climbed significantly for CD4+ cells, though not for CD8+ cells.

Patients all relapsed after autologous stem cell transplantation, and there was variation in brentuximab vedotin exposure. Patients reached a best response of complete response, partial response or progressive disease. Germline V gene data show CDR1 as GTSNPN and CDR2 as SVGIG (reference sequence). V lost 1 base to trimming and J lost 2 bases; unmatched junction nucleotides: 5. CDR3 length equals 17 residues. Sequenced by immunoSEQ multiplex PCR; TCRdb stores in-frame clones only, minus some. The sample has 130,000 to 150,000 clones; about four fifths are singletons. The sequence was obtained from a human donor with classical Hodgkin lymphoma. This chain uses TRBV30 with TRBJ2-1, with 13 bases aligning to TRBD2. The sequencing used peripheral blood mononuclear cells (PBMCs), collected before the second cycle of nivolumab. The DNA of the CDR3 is TGTGCCTGGAGTGCGGGGACTAGCGGGGATACCTACAATGAGCAGTTCTTC. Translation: CAWSAGTSGDTYNEQFF.